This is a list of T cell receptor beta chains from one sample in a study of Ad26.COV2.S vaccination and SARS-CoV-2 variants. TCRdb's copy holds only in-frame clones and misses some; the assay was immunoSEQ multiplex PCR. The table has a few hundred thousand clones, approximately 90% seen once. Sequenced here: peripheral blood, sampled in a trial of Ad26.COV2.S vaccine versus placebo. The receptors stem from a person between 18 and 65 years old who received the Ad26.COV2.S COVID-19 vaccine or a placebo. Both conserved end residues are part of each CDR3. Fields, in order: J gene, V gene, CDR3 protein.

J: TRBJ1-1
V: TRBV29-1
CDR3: CSVGGPGGAFF

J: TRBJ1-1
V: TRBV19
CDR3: CASSVRDRPNTEAFF

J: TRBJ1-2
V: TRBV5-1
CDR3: CASRFRVLERLEDGYTF

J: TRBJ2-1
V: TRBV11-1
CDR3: CASSLGGRADEQFF

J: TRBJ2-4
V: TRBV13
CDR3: CASSQDRRKNIQYF

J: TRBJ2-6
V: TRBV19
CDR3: CASSFPQGGPSGANVLTF

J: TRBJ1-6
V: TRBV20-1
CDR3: CSASGGVQSNSYNSPLHF

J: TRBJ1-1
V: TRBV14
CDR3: CASSQEQGSLTEAFF

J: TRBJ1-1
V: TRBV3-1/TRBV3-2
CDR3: CASSQVPYIQGRFGSAFF

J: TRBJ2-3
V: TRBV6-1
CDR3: CASSDLPGGSRTDTQYF

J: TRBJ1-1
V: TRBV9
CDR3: CASSVGLQGARGTEAFF

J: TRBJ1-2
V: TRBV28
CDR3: CASSLRQPNGYTF

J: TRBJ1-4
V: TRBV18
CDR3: CASSSGHGDNEKLFF